These 7 T cell receptor beta chains share one sample of origin, sequenced in a study of T cells in Graves' hyperthyroidism and ophthalmopathy. Researchers amplified the TCR beta CDR3 regions from RNA transcripts. In the first-round RT-PCR of the TCR CDR3, the HTBI primer set was used. One entry per CDR3 protein results from TCRdb running MiXCR on the multiplex PCR reads. The sample includes 600,000 to 700,000 distinct CDR3 sequences, 40% to 55% of them seen just once. The sample taken for sequencing was peripheral blood or thyroid tissue (not recorded which). All receptors come from an adult man with Graves' disease, either hyperthyroidism or ophthalmopathy (not recorded which).

V gene TRBV20-1 combines with J gene TRBJ1-1; tentative D call: TRBD1 (5 bases). The germline gives CDR1 DFQATT, CDR2 SNEGSKA (reference sequence). Trimming cost V 4 bases and J 0 bases, with 12 bases left between them. The CDR3 length is 14 residues. The CDR3 sequence: CSATRQRMNTEAFF. In DNA form, the CDR3 reads TGCAGTGCTACCCGACAGAGGATGAACACTGAAGCTTTCTTT.

The chain is built from TRBV7-8 and TRBJ1-6; the match to TRBD1 covers 7 bases. The CDR3 length is 17 residues. Trimming took 3 bases from V and 6 from J; bases not matched to a gene: 11. Germline lookup yields CDR1 SGHVS and CDR2 FQNEAQ. CDR3 nucleotide sequence: TGTGCCAGCAGCTTGGCCGCAGGGGGTCGAGCTAATTCACCCCTCCACTTT. Protein: CASSLAAGGRANSPLHF.

The genes are TRBV25-1 and TRBJ1-2; D possibly corresponds to TRBD1 (5 bases). This CDR3 has 15 residues. V was clipped by 4 bases and J by 6 bases, with 18 bases between them. Germline CDR1 reads MGHDK; CDR2 reads SYGVNS. The CDR3 protein is CASSAPIAGSDGYTF. CDR3 bases: TGTGCCAGCAGTGCCCCCATCGCAGGGAGCGATGGCTACACCTTC.

This clonotype was counted between two and nine times. This chain uses TRBV20-1 with TRBJ2-7; 8 bases match TRBD1. V lost 6 bases to trimming and J lost 4 bases; unmatched junction nucleotides: 8. There are 13 residues in the CDR3. CDR1 is DFQATT, CDR2 SNEGSKA, per germline (reference sequence). CDR3 nucleotide sequence: TGCAGTGCAGTCAGGGGGCAATGGTACGAGCAGTACTTC. This gives the protein CSAVRGQWYEQYF.

Worth noting for this clonotype: The junction does not match germline at one end; this may be a read error. The CDR3 DNA reads as TGTGCCAGCAGCTTAGGGGGCAACGTCCTGACTTTC. The encoded protein is CASSLGGNVLTF. This sequence joins TRBV7-6 and TRBJ2-6; D is uncertain. Germline V gene lookup returns CDR1 SGHVS and CDR2 FNYEAQ. The CDR3 consists of 12 residues.

This clonotype was seen only once. The rearrangement joins TRBV2 to TRBJ2-5; possibly TRBD2 for D (6 bases). Germline CDR1 SNHLY, CDR2 FYNNEI. CDR3 size: 15 residues. The ends were cut back, 5 bases at V and 4 bases at J, with 17 bases in the middle. CDR3 loop: CASSSGRRVGETQYF. CDR3 in DNA: TGTGCCAGCAGTTCAGGGCGGAGGGTTGGAGAGACCCAGTACTTC.

Many counts were recorded for this clonotype. This sequence joins TRBV2 and TRBJ1-2; TRBD1 matches at 8 bases. Looked up from germline, CDR1 is SNHLY and CDR2 is FYNNEI. CDR3 length: 13 amino acids. The V and J ends lost 7 bases and 7 bases, in that order; junction bases with no gene match: 8. CDR3 in DNA: TGTGCCAGCACCGGGCAGGGGGCACGTGGCTACACCTTC. Amino acids: CASTGQGARGYTF. The full variable domain, rest sourced from reference TRBV2 and TRBJ1-2, is EPEVTQTPSHQVTQMGQEVILRCVPISNHLYFYWYRQILGQKVEFLVSFYNNEISEKSEIFDDQFSVERPDGSNFTLKIRSTKLEDSAMYFCASTGQGARGYTFGSGTRLTVV.